The clone carrying this T cell receptor (beta chain) was seen ten or more times. Blood genomic DNA input for TRB amplification was roughly 250-500 ng. TRB rearrangements were amplified by multiplex PCR with BIOMED2 TRB-A/B primers. TCRdb analysed the multiplex PCR reads with MiXCR anew, one entry per CDR3 protein. The sample has some 14,000 distinct CDR3 sequences; over 25% are singletons. The CDR3 has 14 amino acids. The V end lost 5 bases, the J end lost 4 bases, and 12 bases lay between the germline ends. The data belong to a study of T and B cells in COVID-19 patients. About the study: Blood was sampled from COVID-19 patients who were either actively infected or recovered. Critical illness requiring mechanical ventilation or extracorporeal membrane oxygenation affected about 55% of the roughly 20 active-infection patients.

The sequenced sample consisted of blood. The source is a human donor who had recovered from COVID-19. The rearrangement uses TRBV12-3 or TRBV12-4 and TRBJ1-3; D possibly corresponds to TRBD1 (6 bases). As DNA, the CDR3 is TGTGCCAGCAGTGATGGGGGCGCGGGAAACACCATATATTTT. Translated: CASSDGGAGNTIYF.